One and the same sample provided the 7 T cell receptor beta chains below, sequenced in a study of neoadjuvant nivolumab and ipilimumab in lung cancer. Profiling relied on immunoSEQ multiplex PCR, and the TCRdb table lists in-frame clones only, not all of them. The sample lists roughly 7,100 clones; approximately 80% were seen once. The source was tumor tissue, collected after neoadjuvant nivolumab, alone or with ipilimumab, at or shortly before surgery. All receptors come from an adult with non-small cell lung cancer.

This sequence joins TRBV7-8 and TRBJ1-6; the D gene is possibly TRBD1 (5 bases). The CDR3 contains 15 residues. V was pared by 5 bases and J by 7 bases, with 15 bases between. From germline, CDR1 is SGHVS and CDR2 FQNEAQ. The CDR3 spells CASSPGGTANSPLHF. In DNA form, the CDR3 reads TGTGCCAGCAGCCCGGGGGGTACGGCCAATTCACCCCTCCACTTT.

The chain uses TRBV6-5 and TRBJ1-1, with D tentatively TRBD1 (5 bases). The ends were cut back, 5 bases at V and 1 base at J, with 8 bases in the middle. Germline CDR1 MNHEY, CDR2 SVGAGI. The CDR3 runs to 13 residues. In DNA, the CDR3 is TGTGCCAGCAGTCCGGGGGGGAACACTGAAGCTTTCTTT. This gives the protein CASSPGGNTEAFF.

The rearrangement uses TRBV6-1 and TRBJ2-7; TRBD1 matches at 10 bases. The germline gives CDR1 MNHNS, CDR2 SASEGT. The V gene end was trimmed by 7 bases and the J gene end by 0 bases; junction bases not matched to a gene: 6. The CDR3 runs to 15 residues. The CDR3 loop is CASTADRGLSYEQYF. For the CDR3, the DNA is TGTGCCAGCACTGCTGACAGGGGGCTCTCCTACGAGCAGTACTTC.

The rearrangement joins TRBV5-8 to TRBJ2-7, with 7 bases aligning to TRBD1. CDR1 is SGHTS, CDR2 YDEGEE, per germline. This CDR3 comprises 13 residues. Germline trimming cut 0 bases from V and 6 bases from J; bases unmatched to any gene: 3. The CDR3 DNA reads TGTGCCAGCAGCTTGGGCAGGGGGTTCGAGCAGTACTTC. Translating gives CASSLGRGFEQYF.

This rearrangement joins TRBV5-5 to TRBJ1-2, with D possibly being TRBD1 (6 bases). Germline values: CDR1 SGHKS, CDR2 YYEKEE (reference sequence). The V end was cut by 2 bases, the J end by 6 bases, with 14 bases between. The CDR3 sequence is 14 residues long. The CDR3 coding sequence is TGTGCCAGCAGCTTAGGGACGGGGGCGGATGGCTACACCTTC. It specifies CASSLGTGADGYTF.

The rearrangement links TRBV7-2 to TRBJ2-7; D possibly corresponds to TRBD1 (6 bases). From germline, CDR1 is SGHTA and CDR2 FQGNSA. This CDR3 has 14 amino acids. Deletions cut 5 bases from V and 7 bases from J, with 18 bases between. The CDR3 loop reads CASSMTGSGQEQYF. In DNA form, the CDR3 reads TGTGCCAGCAGCATGACAGGTTCTGGGCAAGAGCAGTACTTC.

The chain couples TRBV14 to TRBJ2-2; D unclear. The length of the CDR3 is 14 residues. Trimming cost V 11 bases and J 2 bases, with 15 bases left between them. Germline assignment: CDR1 SGHDN and CDR2 FVKESK. In DNA form, the CDR3 reads TGTGCCCGAAACCGGACGGGTAACACCGGGGAGCTGTTTTTT. Protein product: CARNRTGNTGELFF.